This T cell receptor beta chain was profiled in a study of Ad26.COV2.S vaccination and SARS-CoV-2 variants. At the level of the study: A participant enrolled in the COV1001 Ad26.COV2.S trial arm provided the sample. Each vaccinee took Ad26.COV2.S intramuscularly, once or twice 56 days apart. Study-level results: Reported post-vaccination CD8+ and CD4+ T cell responses to spike showed substantial breadth. Vaccinees displayed broader spike-specific TCR repertoires than placebo recipients.

Treatment reported: 19 received Ad26.COV2.S at low or high dose, single or two shots; about five received placebo; per-sample allocation not given. All samples were drawn on day 63, counting from the first vaccine or placebo injection. Concerning this clone: Its specificity is unknown.

Libraries were prepared by immunoSEQ multiplex PCR; TCRdb keeps only in-frame clonotypes and omits some of them. The table shows almost 400,000 clones, with approximately 89% occurring only once. Source: peripheral blood, taken in a trial of Ad26.COV2.S vaccine versus placebo. The sequence came from a person between 18 and 65 years old who received the Ad26.COV2.S COVID-19 vaccine or a placebo.

The CDR3 DNA reads as TGTGCCAGCAGCTTGGGTGTGGACGGCGGCGCGACCCAGTACTTC. This sequence encodes CASSLGVDGGATQYF. The rearrangement links TRBV5-6 to TRBJ2-5; D is undetermined. V was cut by 0 bases and J by 7 bases, with 16 bases left in between. The CDR3 has 15 amino acids. CDR1 and CDR2 (germline): SGHDT, YYEEEE. Combining the CDR3 with reference TRBV5-6 and TRBJ2-5 gives the whole variable domain DAGVTQSPTHLIKTRGQQVTLRCSPKSGHDTVSWYQQALGQGPQFIFQYYEEEERQRGNFPDRFSGHQFPNYSSELNVNALLLGDSALYLCASSLGVDGGATQYFGPGTRLLVL.